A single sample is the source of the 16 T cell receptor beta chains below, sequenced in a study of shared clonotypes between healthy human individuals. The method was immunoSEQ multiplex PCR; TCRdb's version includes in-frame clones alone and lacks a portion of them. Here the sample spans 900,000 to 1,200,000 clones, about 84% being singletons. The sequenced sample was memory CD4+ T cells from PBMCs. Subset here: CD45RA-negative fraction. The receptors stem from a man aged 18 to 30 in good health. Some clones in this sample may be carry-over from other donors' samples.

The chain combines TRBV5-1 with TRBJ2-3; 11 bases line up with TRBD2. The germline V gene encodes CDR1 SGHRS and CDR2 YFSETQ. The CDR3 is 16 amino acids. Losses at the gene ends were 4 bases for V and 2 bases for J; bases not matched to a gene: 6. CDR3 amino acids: CASSLIAGGPTDTQYF. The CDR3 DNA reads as TGCGCCAGCAGCCTTATAGCGGGAGGGCCCACAGATACGCAGTATTTT.

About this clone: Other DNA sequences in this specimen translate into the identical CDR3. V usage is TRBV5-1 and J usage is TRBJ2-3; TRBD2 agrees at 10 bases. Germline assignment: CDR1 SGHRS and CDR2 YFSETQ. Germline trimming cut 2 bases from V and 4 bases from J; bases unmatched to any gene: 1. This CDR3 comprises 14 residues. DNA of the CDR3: TGCGCCAGCAGCTTCCTAGCGGGGGCAGATACGCAGTATTTT. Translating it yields CASSFLAGADTQYF.

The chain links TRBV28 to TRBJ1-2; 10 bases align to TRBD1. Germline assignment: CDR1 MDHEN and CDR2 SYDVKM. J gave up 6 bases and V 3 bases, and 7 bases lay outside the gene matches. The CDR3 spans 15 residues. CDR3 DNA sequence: TGTGCCAGCAGTTTGGGGGACAGGGGCTACGATGGCTACACCTTC. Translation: CASSLGDRGYDGYTF.

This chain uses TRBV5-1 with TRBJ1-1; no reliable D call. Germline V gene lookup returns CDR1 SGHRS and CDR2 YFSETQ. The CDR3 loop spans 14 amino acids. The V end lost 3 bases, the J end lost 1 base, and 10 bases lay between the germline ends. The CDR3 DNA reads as TGCGCCAGCAGCTGGGGTGGGGAGAACACTGAAGCTTTCTTT. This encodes CASSWGGENTEAFF.

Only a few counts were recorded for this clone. The CDR3 DNA reads TGCGCCAGCCAGGGGACTCGCAGTGAAAATGAGCAGTTCTTC. Translating it yields CASQGTRSENEQFF. The chain carries TRBV5-1 and TRBJ2-1, with D tentatively TRBD1 or TRBD2 (6 bases each). This CDR3 contains 14 residues. V was shortened by 7 bases and J by 7 bases, with 18 bases between the two germline ends. In germline, CDR1 is SGHRS, CDR2 YFSETQ.

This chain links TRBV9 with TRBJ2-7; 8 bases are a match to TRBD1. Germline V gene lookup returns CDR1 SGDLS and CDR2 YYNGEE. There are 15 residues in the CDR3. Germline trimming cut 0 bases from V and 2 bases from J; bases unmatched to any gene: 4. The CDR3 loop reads CASSVGGQETYEQYF. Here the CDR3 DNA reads TGTGCCAGCAGCGTAGGGGGACAGGAGACCTACGAGCAGTACTTC.

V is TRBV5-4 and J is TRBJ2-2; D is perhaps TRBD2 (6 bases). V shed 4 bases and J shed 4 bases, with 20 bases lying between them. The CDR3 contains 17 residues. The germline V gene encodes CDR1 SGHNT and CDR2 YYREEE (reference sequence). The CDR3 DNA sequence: TGTGCCAGCAGCAAAAATATCGGGAGAGGGGTCACCGGGGAGCTGTTTTTT. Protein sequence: CASSKNIGRGVTGELFF. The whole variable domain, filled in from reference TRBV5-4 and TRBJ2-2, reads ETGVTQSPTHLIKTRGQQVTLRCSSQSGHNTVSWYQQALGQGPQFIFQYYREEENGRGNFPPRFSGLQFPNYSSELNVNALELDDSALYLCASSKNIGRGVTGELFFGEGSRLTVL.

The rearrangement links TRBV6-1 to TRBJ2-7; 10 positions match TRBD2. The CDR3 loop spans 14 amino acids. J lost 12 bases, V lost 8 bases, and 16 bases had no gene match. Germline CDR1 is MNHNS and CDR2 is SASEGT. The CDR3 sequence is CASHQVLAGAPSYF. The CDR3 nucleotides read TGTGCCAGCCATCAAGTGCTAGCGGGAGCCCCCTCGTACTTC.

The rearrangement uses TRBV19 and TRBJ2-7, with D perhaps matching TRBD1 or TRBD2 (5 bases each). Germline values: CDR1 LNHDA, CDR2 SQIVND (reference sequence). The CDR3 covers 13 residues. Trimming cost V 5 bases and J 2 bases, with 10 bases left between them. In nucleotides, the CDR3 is TGTGCCAGTAGTCCCGGGACCGCCTACGAGCAGTACTTC. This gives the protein CASSPGTAYEQYF.

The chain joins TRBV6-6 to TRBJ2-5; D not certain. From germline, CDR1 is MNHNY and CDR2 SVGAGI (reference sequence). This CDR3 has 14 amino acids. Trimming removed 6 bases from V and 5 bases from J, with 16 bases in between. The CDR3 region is CASSPQSVPETQYF. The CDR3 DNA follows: TGTGCCAGCAGCCCACAAAGCGTGCCGGAGACCCAGTACTTC.

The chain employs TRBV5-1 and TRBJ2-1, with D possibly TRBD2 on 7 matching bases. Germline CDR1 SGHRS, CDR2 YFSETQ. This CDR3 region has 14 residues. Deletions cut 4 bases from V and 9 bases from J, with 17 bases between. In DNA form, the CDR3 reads TGCGCCAGCAGCCCCTTACTAGGGGGGGGTGAGCAGTTCTTC. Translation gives CASSPLLGGGEQFF.

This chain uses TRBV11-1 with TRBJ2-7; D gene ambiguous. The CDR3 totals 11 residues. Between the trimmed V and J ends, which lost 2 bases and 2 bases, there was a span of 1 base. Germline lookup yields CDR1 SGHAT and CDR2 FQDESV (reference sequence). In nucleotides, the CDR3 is TGTGCCAGCAGCTTAACCTACGAGCAGTACTTC. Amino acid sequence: CASSLTYEQYF.

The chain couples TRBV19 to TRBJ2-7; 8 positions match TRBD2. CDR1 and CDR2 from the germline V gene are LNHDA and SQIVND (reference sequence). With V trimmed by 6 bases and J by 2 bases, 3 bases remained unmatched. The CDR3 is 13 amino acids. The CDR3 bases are TGTGCCAGTAGAGGTAGCGGGACCTACGAGCAGTACTTC. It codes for CASRGSGTYEQYF.

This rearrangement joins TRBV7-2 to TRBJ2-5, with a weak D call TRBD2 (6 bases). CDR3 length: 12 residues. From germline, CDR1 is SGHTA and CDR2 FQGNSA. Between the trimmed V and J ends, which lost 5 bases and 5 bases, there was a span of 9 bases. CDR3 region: CASSGAGETQYF. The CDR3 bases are TGTGCCAGCAGCGGGGCGGGGGAGACCCAGTACTTC.

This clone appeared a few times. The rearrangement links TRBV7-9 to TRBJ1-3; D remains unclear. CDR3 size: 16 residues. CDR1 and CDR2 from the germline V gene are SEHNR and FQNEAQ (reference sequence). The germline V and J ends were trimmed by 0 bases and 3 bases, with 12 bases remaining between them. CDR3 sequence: CASSLARGYDGNTIYF. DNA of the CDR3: TGTGCCAGCAGCTTAGCGCGTGGGTACGATGGAAACACCATATATTTT.

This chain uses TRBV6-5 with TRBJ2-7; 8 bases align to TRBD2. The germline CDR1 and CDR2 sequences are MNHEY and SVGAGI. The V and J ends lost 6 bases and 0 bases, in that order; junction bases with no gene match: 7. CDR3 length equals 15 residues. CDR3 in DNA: TGTGCCAGCAGGGCCCGCGCGGGAGGCTCCTACGAGCAGTACTTC. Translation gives CASRARAGGSYEQYF.